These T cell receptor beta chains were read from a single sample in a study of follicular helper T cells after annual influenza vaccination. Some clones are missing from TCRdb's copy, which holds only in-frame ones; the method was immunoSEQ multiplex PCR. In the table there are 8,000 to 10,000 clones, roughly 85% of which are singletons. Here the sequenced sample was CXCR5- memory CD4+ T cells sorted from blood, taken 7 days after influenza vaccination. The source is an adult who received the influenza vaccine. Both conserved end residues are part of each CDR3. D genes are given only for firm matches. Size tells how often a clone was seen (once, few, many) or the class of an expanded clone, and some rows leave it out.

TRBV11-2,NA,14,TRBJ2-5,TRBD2,CASSFGRGRETQYF,TGTGCCAGCAGCTTTGGGAGGGGAAGAGAGACCCAGTACTTC
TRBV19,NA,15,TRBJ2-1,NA,CASRGLESSYNEQFF,TGTGCCAGTAGAGGCCTAGAGAGCTCCTACAATGAGCAGTTCTTC
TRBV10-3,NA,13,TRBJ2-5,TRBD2,CAAVAGSQETQYF,TGTGCCGCCGTAGCGGGGAGCCAGGAGACCCAGTACTTC
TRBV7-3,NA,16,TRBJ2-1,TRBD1,CASSPHRGTGYNEQFF,TGTGCCAGCAGCCCCCACAGGGGAACAGGGTACAATGAGCAGTTCTTC
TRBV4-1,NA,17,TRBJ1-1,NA,CASSQDPKGSKNTEAFF,TGCGCCAGCAGCCAAGATCCGAAGGGGTCCAAGAACACTGAAGCTTTCTTT
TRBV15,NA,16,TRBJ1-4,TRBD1,CATSRDGDRSNEKLFF,TGTGCCACCAGCAGAGATGGGGACAGATCTAATGAAAAACTGTTTTTT
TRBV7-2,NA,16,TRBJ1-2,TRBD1,CASSEPTLTGGYGYTF,TGTGCCAGCAGCGAACCCACTCTGACAGGGGGTTATGGCTACACCTTC
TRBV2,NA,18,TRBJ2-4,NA,CARELGGSLAPAKNIQYF,TGTGCCAGGGAGCTTGGGGGATCCCTCGCCCCAGCCAAAAACATTCAGTACTTC
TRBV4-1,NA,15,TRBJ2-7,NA,CASSQDNRGLREQYF,TGCGCCAGCAGCCAAGACAATAGGGGCCTACGGGAGCAGTACTTC
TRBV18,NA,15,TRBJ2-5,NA,CASSPGGPRRETQYF,TGTGCCAGCTCACCGGGGGGGCCTAGGAGAGAGACCCAGTACTTC
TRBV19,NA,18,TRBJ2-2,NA,CASSSQRDGRYRTGELFF,TGTGCCAGTAGTAGCCAGAGAGACGGTAGATACAGGACCGGGGAGCTGTTTTTT
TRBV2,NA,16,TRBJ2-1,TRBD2,CASRAASGGQYNEQFF,TGTGCCAGCAGGGCGGCTAGCGGGGGGCAGTACAATGAGCAGTTCTTC
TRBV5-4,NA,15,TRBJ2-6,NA,CASSPTRAGANVLTF,TGTGCCAGCAGCCCGACGAGGGCTGGGGCCAACGTCCTGACTTTC
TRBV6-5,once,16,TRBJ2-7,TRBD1,CASSYSFPGQGYEQYF,TGTGCCAGCAGTTACTCATTCCCGGGACAGGGCTACGAGCAGTACTTC
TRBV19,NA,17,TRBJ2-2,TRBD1,CASSKYRTGADTGELFF,TGTGCCAGTAGTAAATATCGGACAGGGGCGGACACCGGGGAGCTGTTTTTT
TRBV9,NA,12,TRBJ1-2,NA,CASSRGAGGYTF,TGTGCCAGCAGTCGGGGTGCCGGTGGCTACACCTTC
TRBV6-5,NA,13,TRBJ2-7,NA,CASSRRDNYEQYF,TGTGCCAGCAGTCGCCGGGACAACTACGAGCAGTACTTC
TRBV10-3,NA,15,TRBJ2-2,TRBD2,CAIRAGRSSTGELFF,TGTGCCATCAGAGCGGGGAGGTCGAGCACCGGGGAGCTGTTTTTT
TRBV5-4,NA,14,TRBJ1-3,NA,CASSPAGIGNTIYF,TGTGCCAGCAGCCCCGCCGGAATAGGAAACACCATATATTTT
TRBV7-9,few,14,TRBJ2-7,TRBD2,CASSSIAGYYEQYF,TGTGCCAGCAGCTCTATAGCGGGGTACTACGAGCAGTACTTC
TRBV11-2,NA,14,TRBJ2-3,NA,CASSLGLYTDTQYF,TGTGCCAGCAGCTTGGGTTTATACACAGATACGCAGTATTTT
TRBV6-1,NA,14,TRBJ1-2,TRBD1,CASSEGTGGYGYTF,TGTGCCAGCAGTGAAGGGACAGGGGGCTATGGCTACACCTTC
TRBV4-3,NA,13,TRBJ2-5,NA,CASSLSSQETQYF,TGCGCCTCGAGTCTGAGCTCCCAAGAGACCCAGTACTTC
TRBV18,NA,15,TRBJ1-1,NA,CASSPPRLPNTEAFF,TGTGCCAGCTCACCACCCCGGCTCCCTAACACTGAAGCTTTCTTT
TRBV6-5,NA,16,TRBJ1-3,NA,CASSYGPGDSGNTIYF,TGTGCCAGCAGTTACGGACCCGGGGACTCTGGAAACACCATATATTTT
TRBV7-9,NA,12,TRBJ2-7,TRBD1,CASSREPGQQDF,TGTGCCAGCAGCCGCGAGCCGGGACAGCAAGACTTC
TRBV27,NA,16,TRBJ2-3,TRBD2,CASSLSSSGGSDTQYF,TGTGCCAGCAGTTTATCGTCTAGCGGGGGTTCAGATACGCAGTATTTT
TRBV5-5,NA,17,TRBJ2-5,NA,CASSSQPRGAGAETQYF,TGTGCCAGCAGCTCTCAACCCAGAGGGGCCGGGGCTGAGACCCAGTACTTC
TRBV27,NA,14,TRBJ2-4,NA,CASSLLGGQNIQYF,TGTGCCAGCAGTCTCCTCGGGGGGCAAAACATTCAGTACTTC
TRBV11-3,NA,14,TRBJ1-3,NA,CASSLGHTGNTIYF,TGTGCCAGCAGCTTAGGCCATACTGGAAACACCATATATTTT
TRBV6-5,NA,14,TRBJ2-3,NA,CASSPGGVPDTQYF,TGTGCCAGCAGCCCCGGCGGGGTCCCAGATACGCAGTATTTT
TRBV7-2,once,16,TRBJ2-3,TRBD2,CASSLGRTSGGPTQYF,TGTGCCAGCAGCTTAGGAAGGACTAGCGGCGGGCCAACGCAGTATTTT
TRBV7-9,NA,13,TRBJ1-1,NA,CASSGQADTEAFF,TGTGCCAGCAGCGGCCAGGCGGACACTGAAGCTTTCTTT
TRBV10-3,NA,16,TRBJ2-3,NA,CAISPKIPQGTDTQYF,TGTGCCATCAGTCCCAAAATACCCCAGGGCACAGATACGCAGTATTTT
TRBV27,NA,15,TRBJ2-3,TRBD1,CASSLIQGLTDTQYF,TGTGCCAGCAGTTTAATACAGGGGCTCACAGATACGCAGTATTTT
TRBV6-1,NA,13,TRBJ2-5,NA,CAIWRGGEETQYF,TGTGCCATATGGCGTGGGGGCGAGGAGACCCAGTACTTC
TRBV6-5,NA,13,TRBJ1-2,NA,CASRPLSLYGYTF,TGTGCCAGCAGGCCATTATCTCTCTATGGCTACACCTTC
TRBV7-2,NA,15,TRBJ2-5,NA,CASSKGIRDQETQYF,TGTGCCAGCAGTAAGGGGATCCGCGACCAAGAGACCCAGTACTTC
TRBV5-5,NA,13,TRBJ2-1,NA,CASSLGPHNEQFF,TGTGCCAGCAGCTTGGGGCCCCACAATGAGCAGTTCTTC
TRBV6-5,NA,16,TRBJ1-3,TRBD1,CASSYYYGQEGNTIYF,TGTGCCAGCAGTTACTACTACGGACAGGAAGGAAACACCATATATTTT
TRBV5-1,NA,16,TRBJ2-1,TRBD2,CASSPSLAGGQNEQFF,TGCGCCAGCAGCCCCTCACTAGCGGGGGGACAAAATGAGCAGTTCTTC
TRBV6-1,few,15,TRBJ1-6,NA,CASSAGSGNGSPLHF,TGTGCCAGCAGCGCAGGCAGTGGTAATGGATCACCCCTCCACTTT
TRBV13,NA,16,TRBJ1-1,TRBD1,CASSLRTRGLGTEAFF,TGTGCCAGCAGCTTAAGAACCAGGGGGCTGGGCACTGAAGCTTTCTTT
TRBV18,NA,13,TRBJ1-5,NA,CASSLAEYQPQHF,TGTGCCAGCTCACTGGCAGAGTATCAGCCCCAGCATTTT
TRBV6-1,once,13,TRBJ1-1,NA,CASRSLGNTEAFF,TGTGCCAGCAGGAGTCTGGGGAACACTGAAGCTTTCTTT
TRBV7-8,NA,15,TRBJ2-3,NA,CASGRGESSTDTQYF,TGTGCCAGCGGGAGGGGGGAGAGTAGCACAGATACGCAGTATTTT
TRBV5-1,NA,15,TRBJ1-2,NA,CASSLFEGNNYGYTF,TGCGCCAGCAGCTTGTTCGAGGGGAATAACTATGGCTACACCTTC
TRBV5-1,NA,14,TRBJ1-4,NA,CASSLISMGEKLFF,TGCGCCAGCAGTCTGATCTCAATGGGAGAAAAACTGTTTTTT
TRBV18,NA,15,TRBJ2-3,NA,CASSPRPGSTDTQYF,TGTGCCAGCTCACCACGTCCGGGGAGCACAGATACGCAGTATTTT
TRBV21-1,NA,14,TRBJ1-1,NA,CASRARQDYTEAFF,TGTGCCAGCAGGGCGAGACAAGATTACACTGAAGCTTTCTTT
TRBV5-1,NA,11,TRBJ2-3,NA,CASSSVDTQYF,TGCGCCAGCAGCTCTGTAGATACGCAGTATTTT
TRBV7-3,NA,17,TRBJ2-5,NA,CASSPHGAGRPGETQYF,TGTGCCAGCAGCCCCCACGGTGCGGGGAGGCCGGGGGAGACCCAGTACTTC
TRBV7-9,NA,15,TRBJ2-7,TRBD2,CASSPSGGARHEQYF,TGTGCCAGCAGTCCTAGCGGGGGGGCCCGCCACGAGCAGTACTTC
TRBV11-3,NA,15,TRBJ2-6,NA,CASSFAVSGANVLTF,TGTGCCAGCAGCTTCGCGGTCTCTGGGGCCAACGTCCTGACTTTC
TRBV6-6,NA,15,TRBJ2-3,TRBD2,CASTFKTGGSDTQYF,TGTGCCAGCACCTTTAAGACGGGGGGGTCAGATACGCAGTATTTT